The 6 T cell receptor beta chains listed next were all sequenced from one sample in a study of Ad26.COV2.S vaccination and SARS-CoV-2 variants. Method: immunoSEQ multiplex PCR; TCRdb's copy keeps in-frame clones and lacks some. The profile shows some 320,000 clones, 85% to 90% of them singletons. Sample treatment: 19 received Ad26.COV2.S at low or high dose, single or two shots; about five received placebo; per-sample allocation not given. After the first vaccine or placebo injection, samples were drawn on day 63. Here the sequenced sample was peripheral blood, taken in a trial of Ad26.COV2.S vaccine versus placebo. The receptors stem from a person between 18 and 65 years old who received the Ad26.COV2.S COVID-19 vaccine or a placebo.

V usage is TRBV3-1 (or the pseudogene TRBV3-2) and J usage is TRBJ1-5; D not resolved. CDR1 and CDR2 from the germline V gene are LGHDT and YNNKEL (reference sequence). The V gene lost 4 bases and the J gene lost 0 bases, with 7 bases spanning the gap. The CDR3 loop spans 14 amino acids. The CDR3, as DNA: TGTGCCAGCAGCCGCGGTAATAGCAATCAGCCCCAGCATTTT. The encoded protein is CASSRGNSNQPQHF.

This clone was seen only once. V usage is TRBV10-3 and J usage is TRBJ1-2; perhaps TRBD1 as D (6 bases). V was pared by 7 bases and J by 1 base, with 16 bases between. CDR3 length equals 15 residues. CDR1 is ENHRY and CDR2 is SYGVKD in the germline V gene. CDR3 residues: CAINEDRHGNYGYTF. In nucleotides, the CDR3 is TGTGCCATCAACGAGGACAGACACGGTAACTATGGCTACACCTTC.

The chain combines TRBV6-4 with TRBJ1-1; the D is unclear. The ends were cut back, 4 bases at V and 0 bases at J, with 21 bases in the middle. CDR3 length: 18 amino acids. Germline CDR1 and CDR2: MRHNA and SNTAGT. The chain's CDR3 is CASSGGPGWIVMNTEAFF. The CDR3 DNA sequence: TGTGCCAGCAGTGGCGGACCCGGGTGGATTGTCATGAACACTGAAGCTTTCTTT.

The gene calls are TRBV3-1 (or the pseudogene TRBV3-2) and TRBJ2-2, with D possibly being TRBD1 or TRBD2 (5 bases each). V was shortened by 4 bases and J by 4 bases, with 16 bases between the two germline ends. CDR1 is LGHDT, CDR2 YNNKEL, per germline (reference sequence). CDR3 size: 16 residues. CDR3 residues: CASSLRGAGGTGELFF. Here the CDR3 DNA reads TGTGCCAGCAGCCTCAGAGGGGCAGGTGGCACCGGGGAGCTGTTTTTT.

The V call is TRBV6-2 or TRBV6-3, the J call TRBJ1-3, with TRBD1 as a possible D gene (5 bases). CDR1 and CDR2 from the germline V gene are MNHEY and SVGEGT. V lost 2 bases and J lost 0, with 11 bases in between. This CDR3 spans 16 amino acids. The CDR3 protein is CASSYGGTLSGNTIYF. In DNA form, the CDR3 reads TGTGCCAGCAGTTACGGTGGGACTCTCTCTGGAAACACCATATATTTT.

This clone was detected only once. The V gene is TRBV11-2, the J gene TRBJ2-7; TRBD1 might be the D (6 bases). Trimming stripped 7 bases from V and 7 bases from J, with 26 bases between. The CDR3 extends over 16 amino acids. CDR1 and CDR2 from the germline V gene are SGHAT and FQNNGV. CDR3 residues: CASTISGTKPGGEQYF. As DNA, the CDR3 is TGTGCCAGCACCATATCCGGGACAAAGCCCGGTGGGGAGCAGTACTTC.